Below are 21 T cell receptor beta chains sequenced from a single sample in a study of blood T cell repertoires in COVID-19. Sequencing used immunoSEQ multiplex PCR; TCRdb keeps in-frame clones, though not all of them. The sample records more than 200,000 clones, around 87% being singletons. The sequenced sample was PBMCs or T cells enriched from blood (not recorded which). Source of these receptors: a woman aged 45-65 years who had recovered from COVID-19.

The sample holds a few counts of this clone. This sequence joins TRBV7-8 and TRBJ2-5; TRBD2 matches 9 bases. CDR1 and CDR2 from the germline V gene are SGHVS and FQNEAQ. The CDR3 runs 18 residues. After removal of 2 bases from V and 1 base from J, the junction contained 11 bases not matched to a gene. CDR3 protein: CASSLWSVLAGIQETQYF. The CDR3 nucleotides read TGTGCCAGCAGCTTATGGAGTGTGCTAGCGGGAATCCAAGAGACCCAGTACTTC. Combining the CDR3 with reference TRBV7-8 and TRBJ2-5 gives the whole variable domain GAGVSQSPRYKVAKRGQDVALRCDPISGHVSLFWYQQALGQGPEFLTYFQNEAQLDKSGLPSDRFFAERPEGSVSTLKIQRTQQEDSAVYLCASSLWSVLAGIQETQYFGPGTRLLVL.

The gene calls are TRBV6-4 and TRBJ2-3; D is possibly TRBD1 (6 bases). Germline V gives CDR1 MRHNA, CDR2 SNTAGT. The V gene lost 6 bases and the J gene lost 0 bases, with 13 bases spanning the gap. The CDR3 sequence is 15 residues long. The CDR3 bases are TGTGCCAGCAGCAGGACAGCCTCTAGCACAGATACGCAGTATTTT. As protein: CASSRTASSTDTQYF.

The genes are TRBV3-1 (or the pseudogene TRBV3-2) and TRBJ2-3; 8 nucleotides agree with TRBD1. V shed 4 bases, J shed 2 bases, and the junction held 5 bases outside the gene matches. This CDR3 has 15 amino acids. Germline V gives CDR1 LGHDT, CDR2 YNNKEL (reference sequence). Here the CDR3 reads CASSRSRGPTDTQYF. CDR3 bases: TGTGCCAGCAGCCGTTCCAGGGGGCCCACAGATACGCAGTATTTT.

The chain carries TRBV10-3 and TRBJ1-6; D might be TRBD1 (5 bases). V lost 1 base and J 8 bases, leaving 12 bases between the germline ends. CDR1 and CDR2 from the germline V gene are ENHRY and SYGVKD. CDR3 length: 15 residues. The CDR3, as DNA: TGTGCCATCAGTGAGTTAGGCAGGGTGGATTCACCCCTCCACTTT. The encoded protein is CAISELGRVDSPLHF.

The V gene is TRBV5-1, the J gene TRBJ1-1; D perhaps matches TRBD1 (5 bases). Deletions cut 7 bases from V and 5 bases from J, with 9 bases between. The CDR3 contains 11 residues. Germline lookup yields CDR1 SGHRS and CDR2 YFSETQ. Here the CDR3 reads CASAGGTEAFF. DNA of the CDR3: TGCGCCAGCGCGGGGGGTACTGAAGCTTTCTTT.

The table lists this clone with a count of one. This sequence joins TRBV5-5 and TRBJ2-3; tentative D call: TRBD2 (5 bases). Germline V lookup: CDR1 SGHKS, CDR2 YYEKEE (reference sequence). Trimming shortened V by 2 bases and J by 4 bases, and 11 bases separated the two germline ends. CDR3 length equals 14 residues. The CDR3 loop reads CASSFRDSADTQYF. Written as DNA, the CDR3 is TGTGCCAGCAGCTTCCGGGATTCCGCAGATACGCAGTATTTT.

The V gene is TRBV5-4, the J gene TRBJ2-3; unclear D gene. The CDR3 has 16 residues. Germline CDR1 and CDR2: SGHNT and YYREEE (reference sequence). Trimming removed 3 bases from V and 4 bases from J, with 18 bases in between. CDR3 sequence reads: CASSSGSDFGADTQYF. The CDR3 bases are TGTGCCAGCAGCTCGGGTAGTGACTTTGGCGCAGATACGCAGTATTTT.

CDR3: CASSLAPTGTSGQETQYF. The CDR3 nucleotides read TGCGCCAGCAGCTTGGCACCGACCGGGACTAGCGGGCAAGAGACCCAGTACTTC. V is TRBV5-1 and J is TRBJ2-5; TRBD2 aligns across 12 bases. J was trimmed by 2 bases and V by 0 bases; bases with no gene match: 8. CDR3 size: 18 residues. From germline, CDR1 is SGHRS and CDR2 YFSETQ.

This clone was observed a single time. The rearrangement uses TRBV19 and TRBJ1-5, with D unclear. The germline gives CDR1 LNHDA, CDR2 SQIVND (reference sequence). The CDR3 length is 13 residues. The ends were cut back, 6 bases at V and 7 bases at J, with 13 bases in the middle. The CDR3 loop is CASRRSSEQPQHF. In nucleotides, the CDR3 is TGTGCCAGTAGACGTTCATCAGAACAGCCCCAGCATTTT.

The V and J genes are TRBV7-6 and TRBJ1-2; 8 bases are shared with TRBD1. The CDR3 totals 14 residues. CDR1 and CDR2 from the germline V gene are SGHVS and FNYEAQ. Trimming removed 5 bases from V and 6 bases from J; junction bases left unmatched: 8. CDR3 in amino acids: CASSLGQGVDGYTF. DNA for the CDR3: TGTGCCAGCAGCCTAGGACAGGGCGTGGATGGCTACACCTTC.

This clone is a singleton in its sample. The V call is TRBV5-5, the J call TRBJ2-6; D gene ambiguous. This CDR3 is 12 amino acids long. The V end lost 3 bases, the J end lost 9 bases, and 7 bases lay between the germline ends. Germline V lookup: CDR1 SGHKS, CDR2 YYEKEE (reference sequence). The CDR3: CASSSSVNVLTF. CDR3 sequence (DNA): TGTGCCAGCAGCTCTTCGGTCAACGTCCTGACTTTC.

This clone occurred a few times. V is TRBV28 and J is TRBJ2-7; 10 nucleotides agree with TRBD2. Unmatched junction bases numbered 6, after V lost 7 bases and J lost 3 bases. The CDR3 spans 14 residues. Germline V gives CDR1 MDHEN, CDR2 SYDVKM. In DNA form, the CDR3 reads TGTGCCAGCAATGACCTAGCGGGAGACTACGAGCAGTACTTC. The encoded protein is CASNDLAGDYEQYF.

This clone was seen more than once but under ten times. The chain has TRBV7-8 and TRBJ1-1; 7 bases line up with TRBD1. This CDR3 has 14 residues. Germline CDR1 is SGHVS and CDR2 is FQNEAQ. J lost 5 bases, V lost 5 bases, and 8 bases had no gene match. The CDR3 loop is CASSKKGARTEAFF. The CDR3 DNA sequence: TGTGCCAGCAGCAAAAAGGGGGCAAGGACTGAAGCTTTCTTT.

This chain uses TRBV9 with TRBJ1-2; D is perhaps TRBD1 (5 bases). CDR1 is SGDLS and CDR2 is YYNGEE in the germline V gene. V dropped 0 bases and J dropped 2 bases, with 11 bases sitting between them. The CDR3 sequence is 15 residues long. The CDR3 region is CASSVGDSRNYGYTF. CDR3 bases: TGTGCCAGCAGCGTAGGGGACTCCCGGAACTATGGCTACACCTTC.

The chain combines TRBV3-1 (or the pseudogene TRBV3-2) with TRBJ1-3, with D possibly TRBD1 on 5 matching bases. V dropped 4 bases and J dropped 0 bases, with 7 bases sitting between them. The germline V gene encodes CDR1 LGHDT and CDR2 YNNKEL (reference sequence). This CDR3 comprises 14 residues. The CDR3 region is CASSPTDSGNTIYF. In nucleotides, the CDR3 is TGTGCCAGCAGCCCGACAGACTCTGGAAACACCATATATTTT.

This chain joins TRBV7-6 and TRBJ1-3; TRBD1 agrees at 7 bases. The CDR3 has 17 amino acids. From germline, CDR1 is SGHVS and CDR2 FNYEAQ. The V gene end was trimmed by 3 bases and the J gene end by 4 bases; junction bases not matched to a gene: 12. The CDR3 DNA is TGTGCCAGCAGCTTCTCAACCCGCACAGGGGAAGGAAACACCATATATTTT. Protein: CASSFSTRTGEGNTIYF.

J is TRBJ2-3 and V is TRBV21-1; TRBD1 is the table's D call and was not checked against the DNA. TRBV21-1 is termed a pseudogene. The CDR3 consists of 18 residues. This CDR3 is CASSPPRTGRTSTDTQYF. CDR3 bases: TGTGCCAGCAGCCCTCCCCGGACAGGAAGGACTAGCACAGATACGCAGTATTTT.

DNA for the CDR3: TGTGCCAGCAGCTTAGGTGTGGGGCTGGGCGAGCAGTACTTC. Translating it yields CASSLGVGLGEQYF. The V gene is TRBV7-9, the J gene TRBJ2-7, with D possibly TRBD1 on 5 matching bases. Trimming shortened V by 1 base and J by 6 bases, and 13 bases separated the two germline ends. The CDR3 spans 14 residues. Looked up from germline, CDR1 is SEHNR and CDR2 is FQNEAQ (reference sequence).

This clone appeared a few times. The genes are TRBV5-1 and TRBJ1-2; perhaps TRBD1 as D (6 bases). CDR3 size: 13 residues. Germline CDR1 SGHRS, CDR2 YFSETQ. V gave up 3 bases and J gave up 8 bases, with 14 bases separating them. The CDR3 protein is CASSSGQSWGYTF. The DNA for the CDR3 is TGCGCCAGCAGCTCCGGACAGAGTTGGGGCTACACCTTC.

The CDR3 DNA is TGCGCCAGCAGCCAAACCACAGTGACTGAAGCTTTCTTT. Translating gives CASSQTTVTEAFF. V gene TRBV5-1 combines with J gene TRBJ1-1; D gene ambiguous. Trimming took off 4 bases at V and 5 bases at J, with 12 bases between the two ends. The CDR3 has 13 residues. From germline, CDR1 is SGHRS and CDR2 YFSETQ.

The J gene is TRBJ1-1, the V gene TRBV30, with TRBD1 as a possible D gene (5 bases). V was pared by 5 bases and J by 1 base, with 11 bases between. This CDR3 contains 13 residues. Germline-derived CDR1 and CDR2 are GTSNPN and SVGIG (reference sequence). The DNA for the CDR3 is TGTGCCTGGGGCAGGGAAACGAACACTGAAGCTTTCTTT. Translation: CAWGRETNTEAFF.